This T cell receptor beta chain was recorded in a study of blood T cell repertoires in COVID-19. About the study: Samples of COVID-19 (acute and convalescent) were obtained from the United States, Italy and Spain. PBMCs, B-cell-depleted T cells, or T cells were the source of the cDNA or gDNA that made up the material.

Assay: immunoSEQ multiplex PCR; the TCRdb copy retains only in-frame clones and omits some. Of about 160,000 clones detected, 75% to 90% appear once; the ten largest clones hold about 10%. V trimming: 4 bases; J trimming: 6 bases; junction bases outside the gene matches: 6. Germline CDR1 KGHDR, CDR2 SFDVKD. The CDR3 loop spans 15 amino acids. This clonotype was sampled from a woman older than 75 with active or convalescent COVID-19. Material for sequencing was peripheral blood. The chain couples TRBV24-1 to TRBJ2-3, with 10 nucleotides matching TRBD2. CDR3 amino acids: CATSEEAGGPDTQYF. The CDR3 DNA reads as TGTGCCACCAGTGAGGAAGCGGGGGGGCCCGATACGCAGTATTTT.